The sequence of this T cell receptor beta chain was determined in a study of response to subunit inactivated influenza vaccine. In TCRdb, the RT-PCR reads were re-called with MiXCR into one record per CDR3 protein. The data show hundreds of thousands of distinct CDR3 sequences, about 18% seen once. Study outcomes and limitations: Few new T cells, the authors suggested, are recruited by each seasonal influenza vaccination.

In the case of this clonotype: The antigen is undetermined.

The trim removed 3 bases at V and 5 bases at J, leaving 6 bases unmatched. The CDR3 length is 14 residues. Germline V gives CDR1 SGHTA, CDR2 FQGNSA. The receptor's source is a man aged 50 to 59 who received an inactivated influenza vaccine. Sequences were derived from PBMCs from blood, sampled less than 6 days after vaccination. J is TRBJ2-5 and V is TRBV7-2, with TRBD1 matching 7 bases. CDR3: CASSFGLRGETQYF. The DNA of the CDR3 is TGTGCCAGCAGCTTCGGGCTCAGGGGGGAGACCCAGTACTTC. Drawing the rest from reference TRBV7-2 and TRBJ2-5, the complete variable domain is GAGVSQSPSNKVTEKGKDVELRCDPISGHTALYWYRQSLGQGLEFLIYFQGNSAPDKSGLPSDRFSAERTGGSVSTLTIQRTQQEDSAVYLCASSFGLRGETQYFGPGTRLLVL.